This record looks at one T cell receptor (beta chain) sequence and its context. Clones were read by immunoSEQ multiplex PCR, and TCRdb kept only the in-frame ones, dropping some. The table records roughly 49,000 clones, about 80% of them present only once. Germline V gives CDR1 SQVTM, CDR2 ANQGSEA. V lost 1 base, J lost 5 bases, and 6 bases stayed unmatched. The CDR3 has 14 residues. The data were taken from a study of OX40 agonist ivuxolimab in advanced cancers. Study-level background: Dose-escalation patients had hepatocellular carcinoma, melanoma, renal cell or head and neck cancer.

The source was CD4+ or CD8+ T cells sorted from blood, collected in a trial of the OX40 agonist ivuxolimab. This clonotype originated in an adult with an advanced solid tumor such as melanoma, head and neck, liver or kidney cancer. The V call is TRBV29-1, the J call TRBJ2-5, with TRBD2 matching over 8 bases. The CDR3 DNA is TGCAGCGTTGAAGGTCGGGAGGGGTTGGAGACCCAGTACTTC. Translation gives CSVEGREGLETQYF.